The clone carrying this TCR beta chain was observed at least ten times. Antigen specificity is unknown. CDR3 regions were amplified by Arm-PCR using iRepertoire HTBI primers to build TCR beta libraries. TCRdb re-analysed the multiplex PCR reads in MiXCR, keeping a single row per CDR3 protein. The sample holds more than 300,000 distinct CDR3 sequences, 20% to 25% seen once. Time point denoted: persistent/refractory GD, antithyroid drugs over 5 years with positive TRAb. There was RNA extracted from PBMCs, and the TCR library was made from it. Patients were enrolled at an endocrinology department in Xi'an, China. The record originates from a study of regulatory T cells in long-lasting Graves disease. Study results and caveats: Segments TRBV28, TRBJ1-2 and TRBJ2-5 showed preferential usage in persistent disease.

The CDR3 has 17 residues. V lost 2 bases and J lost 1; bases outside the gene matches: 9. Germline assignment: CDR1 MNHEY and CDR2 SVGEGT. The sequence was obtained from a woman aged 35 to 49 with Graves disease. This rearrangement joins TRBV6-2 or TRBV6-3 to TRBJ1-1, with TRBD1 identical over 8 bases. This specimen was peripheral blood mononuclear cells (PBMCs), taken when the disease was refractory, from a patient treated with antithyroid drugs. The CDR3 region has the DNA TGTGCCAGCAGTTACGCAGGGGGCCCAAATCGGAACACTGAAGCTTTCTTT. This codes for CASSYAGGPNRNTEAFF.